The source of this TCR beta chain is a study of blood T cell repertoires in COVID-19. As for the study in general: Samples taken during acute and convalescent COVID-19 were collected in the United States, Italy and Spain. PBMCs, B-cell-depleted T cells, or T cells provided the cDNA or gDNA that made up the material.

The data were produced by immunoSEQ multiplex PCR, yet TCRdb's version contains in-frame clones alone and is incomplete. The sample has some 69,000 clones, nearly 80% seen once; the top ten hold approximately 45%. This CDR3 spans 13 amino acids. Germline CDR1 and CDR2: GTSNPN and SVGIG (reference sequence). Trimming shortened V by 7 bases and J by 4 bases, and 13 bases separated the two germline ends. The specimen sequenced was peripheral blood. The chain recombines TRBV30 with TRBJ1-4; D is unclear. This clonotype originated in a human donor in a cohort sampled during active COVID-19. The CDR3 reads CAFQISGNEKLFF. DNA of the CDR3: TGTGCCTTTCAAATTTCCGGTAATGAAAAACTGTTTTTT.